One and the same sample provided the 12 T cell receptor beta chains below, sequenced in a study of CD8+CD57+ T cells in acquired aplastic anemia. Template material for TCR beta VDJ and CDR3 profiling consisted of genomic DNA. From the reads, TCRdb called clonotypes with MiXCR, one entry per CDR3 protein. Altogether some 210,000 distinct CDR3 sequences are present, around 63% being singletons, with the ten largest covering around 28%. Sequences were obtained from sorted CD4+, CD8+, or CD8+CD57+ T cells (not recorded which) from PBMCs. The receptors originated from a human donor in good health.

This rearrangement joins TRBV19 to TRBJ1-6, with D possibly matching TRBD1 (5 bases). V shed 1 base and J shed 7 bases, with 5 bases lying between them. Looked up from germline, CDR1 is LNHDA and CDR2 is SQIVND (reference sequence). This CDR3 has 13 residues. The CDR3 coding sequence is TGTGCCAGTAGTATAGGGGGGAATTCACCCCTCCACTTT. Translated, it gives CASSIGGNSPLHF.

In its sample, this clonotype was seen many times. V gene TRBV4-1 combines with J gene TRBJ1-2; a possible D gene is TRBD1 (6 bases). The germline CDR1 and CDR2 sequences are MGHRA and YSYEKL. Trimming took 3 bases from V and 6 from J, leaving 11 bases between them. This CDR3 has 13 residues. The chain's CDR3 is CASSQGGVNGYTF. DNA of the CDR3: TGCGCCAGCAGCCAGGGGGGCGTGAATGGCTACACCTTC.

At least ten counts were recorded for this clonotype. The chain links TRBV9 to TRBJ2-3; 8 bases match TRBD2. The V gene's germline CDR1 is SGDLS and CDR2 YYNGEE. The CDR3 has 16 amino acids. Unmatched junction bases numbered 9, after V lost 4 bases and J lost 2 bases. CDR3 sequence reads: CASSPEVAGITDTQYF. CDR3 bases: TGTGCCAGCAGCCCCGAGGTAGCGGGGATCACAGATACGCAGTATTTT. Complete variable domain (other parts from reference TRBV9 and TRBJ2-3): DSGVTQTPKHLITATGQRVTLRCSPRSGDLSVYWYQQSLDQGLQFLIQYYNGEERAKGNILERFSAQQFPDLHSELNLSSLELGDSALYFCASSPEVAGITDTQYFGPGTRLTVL.

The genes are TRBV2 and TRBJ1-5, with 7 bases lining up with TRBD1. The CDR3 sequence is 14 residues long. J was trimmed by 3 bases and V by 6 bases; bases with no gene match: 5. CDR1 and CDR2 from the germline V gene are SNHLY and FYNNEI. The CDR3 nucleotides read TGTGCCAGCAGGGGGACAGTCGCCAATCAGCCCCAGCATTTT. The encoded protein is CASRGTVANQPQHF. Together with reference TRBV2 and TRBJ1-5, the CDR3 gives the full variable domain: EPEVTQTPSHQVTQMGQEVILRCVPISNHLYFYWYRQILGQKVEFLVSFYNNEISEKSEIFDDQFSVERPDGSNFTLKIRSTKLEDSAMYFCASRGTVANQPQHFGDGTRLSIL.

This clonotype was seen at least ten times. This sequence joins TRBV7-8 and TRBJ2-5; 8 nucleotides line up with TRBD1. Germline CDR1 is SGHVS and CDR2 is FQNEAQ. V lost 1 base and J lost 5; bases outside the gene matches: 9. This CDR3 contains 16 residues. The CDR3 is CASSLGAAGGSETQYF. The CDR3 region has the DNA TGTGCCAGCAGCTTAGGTGCGGCAGGGGGCTCGGAGACCCAGTACTTC.

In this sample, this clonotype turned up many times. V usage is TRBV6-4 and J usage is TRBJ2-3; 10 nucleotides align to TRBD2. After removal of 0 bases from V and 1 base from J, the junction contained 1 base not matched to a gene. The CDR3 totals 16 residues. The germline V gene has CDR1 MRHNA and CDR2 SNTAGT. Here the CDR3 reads CASSDSTSGRTDTQYF. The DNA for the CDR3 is TGTGCCAGCAGTGACTCGACTAGCGGGCGCACAGATACGCAGTATTTT.

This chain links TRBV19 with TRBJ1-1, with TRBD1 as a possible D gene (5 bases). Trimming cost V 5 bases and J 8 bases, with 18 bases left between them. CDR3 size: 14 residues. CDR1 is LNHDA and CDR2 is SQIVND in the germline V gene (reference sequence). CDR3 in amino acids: CASSFAPGPAEAFF. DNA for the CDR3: TGTGCCAGTAGTTTTGCCCCGGGACCAGCGGAAGCTTTCTTT. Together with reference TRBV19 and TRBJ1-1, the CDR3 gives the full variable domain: DGGITQSPKYLFRKEGQNVTLSCEQNLNHDAMYWYRQDPGQGLRLIYYSQIVNDFQKGDIAEGYSVSREKKESFPLTVTSAQKNPTAFYLCASSFAPGPAEAFFGQGTRLTVV.

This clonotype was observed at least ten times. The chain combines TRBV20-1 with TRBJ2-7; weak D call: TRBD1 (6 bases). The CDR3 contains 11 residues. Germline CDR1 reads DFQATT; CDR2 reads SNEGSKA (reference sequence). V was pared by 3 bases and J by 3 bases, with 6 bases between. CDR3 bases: TGCAGTGCTAGGGACAGCTACGAGCAGTACTTC. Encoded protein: CSARDSYEQYF.

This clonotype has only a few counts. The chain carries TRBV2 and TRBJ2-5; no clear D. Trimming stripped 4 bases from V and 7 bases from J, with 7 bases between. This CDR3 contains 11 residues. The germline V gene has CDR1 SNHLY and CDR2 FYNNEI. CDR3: CASSAGGTQYF. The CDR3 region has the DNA TGTGCCAGCAGTGCGGGTGGGACCCAGTACTTC. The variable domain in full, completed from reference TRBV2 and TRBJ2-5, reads EPEVTQTPSHQVTQMGQEVILRCVPISNHLYFYWYRQILGQKVEFLVSFYNNEISEKSEIFDDQFSVERPDGSNFTLKIRSTKLEDSAMYFCASSAGGTQYFGPGTRLLVL.

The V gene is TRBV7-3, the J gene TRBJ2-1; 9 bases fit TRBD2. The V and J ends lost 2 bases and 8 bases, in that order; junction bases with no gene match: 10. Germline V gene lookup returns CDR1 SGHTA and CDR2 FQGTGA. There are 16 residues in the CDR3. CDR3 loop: CASSLEVGLAYYEQFF. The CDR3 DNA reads TGTGCCAGCAGCTTAGAGGTAGGACTAGCGTATTATGAGCAGTTCTTC.

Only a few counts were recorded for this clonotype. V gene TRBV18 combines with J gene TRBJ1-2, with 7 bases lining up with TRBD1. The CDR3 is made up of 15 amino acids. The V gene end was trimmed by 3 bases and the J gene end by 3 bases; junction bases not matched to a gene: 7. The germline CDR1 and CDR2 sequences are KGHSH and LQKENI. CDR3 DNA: TGTGCCAGCTCACCCTACGGGACAGCGTACTATGGCTACACCTTC. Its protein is CASSPYGTAYYGYTF. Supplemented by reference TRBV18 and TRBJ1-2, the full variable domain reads NAGVMQNPRHLVRRRGQEARLRCSPMKGHSHVYWYRQLPEEGLKFMVYLQKENIIDESGMPKERFSAEFPKEGPSILRIQQVVRGDSAAYFCASSPYGTAYYGYTFGSGTRLTVV.

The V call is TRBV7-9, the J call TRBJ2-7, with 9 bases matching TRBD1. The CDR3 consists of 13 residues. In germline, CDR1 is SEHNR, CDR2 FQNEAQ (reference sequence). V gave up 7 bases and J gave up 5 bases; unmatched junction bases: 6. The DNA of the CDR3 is TGTGCCAGCACCCCGGGACAGGGAGACGAGCAGTACTTC. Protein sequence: CASTPGQGDEQYF.